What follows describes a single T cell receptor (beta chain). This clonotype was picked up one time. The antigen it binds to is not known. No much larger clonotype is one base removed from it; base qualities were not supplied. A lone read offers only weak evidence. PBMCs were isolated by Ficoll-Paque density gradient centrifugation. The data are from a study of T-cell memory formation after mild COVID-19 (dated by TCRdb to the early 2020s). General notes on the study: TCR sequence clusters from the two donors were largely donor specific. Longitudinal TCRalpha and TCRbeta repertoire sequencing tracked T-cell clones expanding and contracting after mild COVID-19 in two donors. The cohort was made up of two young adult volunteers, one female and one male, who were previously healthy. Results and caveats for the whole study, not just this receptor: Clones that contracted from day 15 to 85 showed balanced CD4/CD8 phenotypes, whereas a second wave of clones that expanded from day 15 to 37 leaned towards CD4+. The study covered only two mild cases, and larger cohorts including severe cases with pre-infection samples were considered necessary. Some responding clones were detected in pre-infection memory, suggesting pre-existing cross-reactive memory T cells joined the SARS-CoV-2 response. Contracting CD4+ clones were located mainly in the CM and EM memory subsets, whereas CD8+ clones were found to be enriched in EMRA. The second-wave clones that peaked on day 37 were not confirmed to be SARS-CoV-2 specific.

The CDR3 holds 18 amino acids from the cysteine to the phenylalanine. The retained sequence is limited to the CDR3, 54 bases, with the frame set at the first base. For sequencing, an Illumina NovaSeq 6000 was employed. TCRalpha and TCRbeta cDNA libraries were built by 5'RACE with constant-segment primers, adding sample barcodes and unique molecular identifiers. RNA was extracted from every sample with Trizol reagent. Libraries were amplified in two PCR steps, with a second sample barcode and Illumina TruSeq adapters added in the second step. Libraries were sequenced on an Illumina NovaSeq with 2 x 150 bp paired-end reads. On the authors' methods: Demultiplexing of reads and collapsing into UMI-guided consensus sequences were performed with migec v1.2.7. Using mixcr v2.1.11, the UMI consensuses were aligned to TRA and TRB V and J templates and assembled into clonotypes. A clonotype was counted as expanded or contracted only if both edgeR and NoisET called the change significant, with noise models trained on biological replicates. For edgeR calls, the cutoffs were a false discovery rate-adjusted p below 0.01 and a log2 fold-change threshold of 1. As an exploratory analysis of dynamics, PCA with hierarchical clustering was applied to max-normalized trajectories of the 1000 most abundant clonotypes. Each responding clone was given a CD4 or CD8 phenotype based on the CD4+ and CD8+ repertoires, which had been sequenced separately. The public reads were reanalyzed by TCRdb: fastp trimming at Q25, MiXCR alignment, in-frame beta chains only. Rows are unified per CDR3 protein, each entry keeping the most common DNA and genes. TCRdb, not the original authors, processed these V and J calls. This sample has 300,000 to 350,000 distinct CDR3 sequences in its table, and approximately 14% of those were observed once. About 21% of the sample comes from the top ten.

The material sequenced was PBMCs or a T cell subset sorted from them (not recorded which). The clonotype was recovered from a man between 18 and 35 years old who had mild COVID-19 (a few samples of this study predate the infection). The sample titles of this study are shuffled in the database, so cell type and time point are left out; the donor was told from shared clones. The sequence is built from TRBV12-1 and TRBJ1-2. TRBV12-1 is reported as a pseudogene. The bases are TGTGCCAGCAGCTCCCCCGCGGTGGGGGCCCTGGCTAACTATGGCTACACCTTC. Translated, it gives CASSSPAVGALANYGYTF.